These 2 T cell receptor beta chains came from one sample sequenced in a study of blood T cell repertoires in COVID-19. TCRdb keeps only in-frame clones here, not all; method: immunoSEQ multiplex PCR. The sample lists 95,000 to 150,000 clones; about 86% were seen once. The sequencing input was peripheral blood. All receptors come from a woman aged 45-60 years with active or convalescent COVID-19.

V gene TRBV7-3 combines with J gene TRBJ2-2; 7 nucleotides match TRBD1. Trimming at V came to 6 bases and at J to 1 base, leaving 5 bases not matched to a gene. The CDR3 loop spans 15 amino acids. The germline gives CDR1 SGHTA, CDR2 FQGTGA. CDR3 nucleotides: TGTGCCAGCAGTTACAGGGGATGGAACACCGGGGAGCTGTTTTTT. Translation: CASSYRGWNTGELFF.

This rearrangement joins TRBV27 to TRBJ2-1, with 11 nucleotides matching TRBD2. The CDR3 contains 16 residues. V lost 6 bases and J lost 2; bases outside the gene matches: 6. Germline values: CDR1 MNHEY, CDR2 SMNVEV (reference sequence). For the CDR3, the DNA is TGTGCCAGCAGGGAACTAGCGGGGGATGCCTACAATGAGCAGTTCTTC. It yields the protein CASRELAGDAYNEQFF.